The next 10 T cell receptor beta chains were all read from a single sample in a study of T cells expressing NK-cell markers. Reanalyzing the 5' RACE reads, TCRdb keeps one entry per CDR3 protein, without DNA. The repertoire table contains some 280,000 distinct CDR3 sequences. Input material: blood T cells: a sorted CD56 or NKG2C T cell subset, CD4+ or CD8+ T cells, or bulk PBMC T cells (not recorded which). The source is a man younger than 35 in good health.

V usage is TRBV7-2 and J usage is TRBJ1-1. This CDR3 has 12 residues. The germline gives CDR1 SGHTA, CDR2 FQGNSA. This chain's CDR3 is CASSLGMAEAFF.

This chain uses TRBV5-5 with TRBJ2-3. CDR3 length equals 16 residues. Germline V gives CDR1 SGHKS, CDR2 YYEKEE (reference sequence). CDR3: CASSLERGAGTDTQYF. The full variable domain, in which reference TRBV5-5 and TRBJ2-3 provide the parts outside the CDR3, is DAGVTQSPTHLIKTRGQQVTLRCSPISGHKSVSWYQQVLGQGPQFIFQYYEKEERGRGNFPDRFSARQFPNYSSELNVNALLLGDSALYLCASSLERGAGTDTQYFGPGTRLTVL.

The V and J genes are TRBV7-3 and TRBJ2-3; lacking DNA, the TRBD1 call made by TCRdb goes unchecked. The CDR3 contains 15 residues. Germline loops: CDR1 SGHTA, CDR2 FQGTGA. The CDR3 region is CASSSSTGATDTQYF. The whole variable domain, filled in from reference TRBV7-3 and TRBJ2-3, reads GAGVSQTPSNKVTEKGKYVELRCDPISGHTALYWYRQSLGQGPEFLIYFQGTGAADDSGLPNDRFFAVRPEGSVSTLKIQRTERGDSAVYLCASSSSTGATDTQYFGPGTRLTVL.

The rearrangement joins TRBV6-1 to TRBJ2-4. CDR1 is MNHNS, CDR2 SASEGT, per germline. The CDR3 has 16 residues. CDR3 sequence reads: CASRNSAVGDKNIQYF.

This rearrangement joins TRBV4-2 to TRBJ2-7; TCRdb's D call of TRBD1 is untestable without DNA. Germline V gene sequence: CDR1 LGHNA, CDR2 YNFKEQ. The length of the CDR3 is 14 residues. Here the CDR3 reads CASSQPQGTYEQYF.

The chain couples TRBV7-8 to TRBJ2-1; TCRdb's D call, TRBD2, is unchecked because there is no DNA. Germline CDR1 reads SGHVS; CDR2 reads FQNEAQ. The CDR3 runs 13 residues. Here the CDR3 reads CASSLDLAGSEFF.

The V gene is TRBV5-5, the J gene TRBJ2-3; the TCRdb D gene call, TRBD1, has no DNA to confirm it. Germline V gene sequence: CDR1 SGHKS, CDR2 YYEKEE (reference sequence). The CDR3 loop spans 14 amino acids. The CDR3 reads CASSGTPSTDTQYF. Looking up the rest from reference TRBV5-5 and TRBJ2-3 gives the full variable domain: DAGVTQSPTHLIKTRGQQVTLRCSPISGHKSVSWYQQVLGQGPQFIFQYYEKEERGRGNFPDRFSARQFPNYSSELNVNALLLGDSALYLCASSGTPSTDTQYFGPGTRLTVL.

The chain joins TRBV4-1 to TRBJ2-5. The CDR3 sequence is 13 residues long. Per germline, CDR1 MGHRA and CDR2 YSYEKL. CDR3 residues: CASSQLLTETQYF.

The rearrangement uses TRBV5-6 and TRBJ2-1. This CDR3 has 15 amino acids. CDR1 SGHDT and CDR2 YYEEEE come from the germline V gene. CDR3: CASSLAGGPNNEQFF. Full variable domain (outside the CDR3, taken from reference TRBV5-6 and TRBJ2-1): DAGVTQSPTHLIKTRGQQVTLRCSPKSGHDTVSWYQQALGQGPQFIFQYYEEEERQRGNFPDRFSGHQFPNYSSELNVNALLLGDSALYLCASSLAGGPNNEQFFGPGTRLTVL.

The rearrangement uses TRBV12-3 or TRBV12-4 and TRBJ1-2; TCRdb calls TRBD1, which cannot be checked without DNA. This CDR3 contains 13 residues. This chain's CDR3 is CASSTGGSGGYTF.